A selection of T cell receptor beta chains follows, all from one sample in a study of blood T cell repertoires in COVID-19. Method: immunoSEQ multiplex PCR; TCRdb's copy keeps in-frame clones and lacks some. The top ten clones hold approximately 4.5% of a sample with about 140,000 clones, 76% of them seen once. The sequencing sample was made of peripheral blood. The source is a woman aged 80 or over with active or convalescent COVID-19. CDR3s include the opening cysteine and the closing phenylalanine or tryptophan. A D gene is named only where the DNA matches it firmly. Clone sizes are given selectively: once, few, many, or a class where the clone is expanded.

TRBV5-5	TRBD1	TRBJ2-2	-	TGTGCCAGCAACCCAGGGGACAGGGGGAACACCGGGGAGCTGTTTTTT	CASNPGDRGNTGELFF
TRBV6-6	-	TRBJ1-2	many	TGTGCCAGCAGTTACTCCGGGGAAACGATATGGGGCTACACCTTC	CASSYSGETIWGYTF
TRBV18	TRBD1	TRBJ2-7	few	TGTGCCAGCTCACCCCCGACAGGGCTCTACGAGCAGTACTTC	CASSPPTGLYEQYF
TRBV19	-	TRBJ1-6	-	TGTGCCAGTAGTCCCATTTTGACAGCAAATTCACCCCTCCACTTT	CASSPILTANSPLHF
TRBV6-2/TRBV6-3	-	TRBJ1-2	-	TGTGCCAGCAGTTACTCAGCAGGGAAAGACTATGGCTACACCTTC	CASSYSAGKDYGYTF
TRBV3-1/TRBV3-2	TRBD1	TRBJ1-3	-	TGTGCCAGCAGCTGGGGACAGCTCTCTGGAAACACCATATATTTT	CASSWGQLSGNTIYF
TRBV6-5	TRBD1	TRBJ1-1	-	TGTGCCAGCAGTACAGGGGTGAACACTGAAGCTTTCTTT	CASSTGVNTEAFF
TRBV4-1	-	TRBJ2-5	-	TGCGCCAGCAGCCAAGATCCAGGACAGAACTACCAAGAGACCCAGTACTTC	CASSQDPGQNYQETQYF
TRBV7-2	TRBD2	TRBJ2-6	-	TGTGCCAGCAGCTTACGAAGGGCGGGGGGTGCCTCTGGGGCCAACGTCCTGACTTTC	CASSLRRAGGASGANVLTF
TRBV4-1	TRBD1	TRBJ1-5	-	TGCGCCAGCAGCCAGGAAGACAGGGGGCGAAGCAATCAGCCCCAGCATTTT	CASSQEDRGRSNQPQHF
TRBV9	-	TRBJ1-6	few	TGTGCCAGCAGCCCCCCGGGCTCCTATAATTCACCCCTCCACTTT	CASSPPGSYNSPLHF
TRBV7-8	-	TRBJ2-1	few	TGTGCCAGCAGACCCTACGACAATGAGCAGTTCTTC	CASRPYDNEQFF
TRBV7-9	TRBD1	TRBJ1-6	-	TGTGCCAGCAGCTTAATAGGAGGGACAGAGAATTCACCCCTCCACTTT	CASSLIGGTENSPLHF
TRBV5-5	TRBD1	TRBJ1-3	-	TGTGCCAGCAGCTCGCAACTACAGGGGGCTGGAAACACCATATATTTT	CASSSQLQGAGNTIYF
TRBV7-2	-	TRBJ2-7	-	TGTGCCAGCAGCTTAAAGCGACTCCTGCAGTACTTC	CASSLKRLLQYF
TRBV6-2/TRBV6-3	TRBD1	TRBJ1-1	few	TGTGCCAGCAGTCGAGACAGGGCGAACACTGAAGCTTTCTTT	CASSRDRANTEAFF
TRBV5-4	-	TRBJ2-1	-	TGTGCCAGCAGCTTAGGCCAGGACAATGAGCAGTTCTTC	CASSLGQDNEQFF
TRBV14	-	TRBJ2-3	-	TGTGCCAGCAGCCAAGTCGTGGGGGCCACAGATACGCAGTATTTT	CASSQVVGATDTQYF
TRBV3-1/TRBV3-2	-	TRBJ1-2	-	TGTGCCAGCAGCCAGGCCTATGGCTACACCTTC	CASSQAYGYTF
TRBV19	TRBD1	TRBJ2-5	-	TGTGCCAGTAGTCCCTGGACAGGGGACTACCAAGAGACCCAGTACTTC	CASSPWTGDYQETQYF
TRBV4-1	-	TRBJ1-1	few	TGCGCCAGCAGCCAAGGCTTGGAGACTGAAGCTTTCTTT	CASSQGLETEAFF
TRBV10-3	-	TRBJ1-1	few	TGTGCCATCAGTGCACAGGGCGCGAACACTGAAGCTTTCTTT	CAISAQGANTEAFF
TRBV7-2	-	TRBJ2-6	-	TGTGCCAGCAGCTTCCGAGGCAGCCCCTCTGGGGCCAACGTCCTGACTTTC	CASSFRGSPSGANVLTF
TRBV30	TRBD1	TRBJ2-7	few	TGTGCCTGTCCCGGGACAGGGAGCTCCTACGAGCAGTACTTC	CACPGTGSSYEQYF
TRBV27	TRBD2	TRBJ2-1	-	TGTGCCAGCAGTCCAAGACTGGGACTAGCGGGGGGGAAAAGCTCCTACAATGAGCAGTTCTTC	CASSPRLGLAGGKSSYNEQFF
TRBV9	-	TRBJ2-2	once	TGTGCCAGCGACAGTTCTAGCACCGGGGAGCTGTTTTTT	CASDSSSTGELFF
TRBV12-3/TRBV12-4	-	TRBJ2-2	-	TGTGCCAGCAGGGGCCAGGTTGTAGGGGAGCTGTTTTTT	CASRGQVVGELFF
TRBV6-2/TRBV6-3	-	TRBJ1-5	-	TGTGCCAGCAGTTGGGGGGACCGCCCGAATCAGCCCCAGCATTTT	CASSWGDRPNQPQHF
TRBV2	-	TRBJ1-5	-	TGTGCCAGCAGTGAAAACTTCGCCAATCAGCCCCAGCATTTT	CASSENFANQPQHF
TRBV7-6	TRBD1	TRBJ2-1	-	TGTGCCAGCAGCTTGGGGACAGGGGGCTCTATTGAGCAGTTCTTC	CASSLGTGGSIEQFF
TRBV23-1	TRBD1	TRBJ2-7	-	TGCGCCAGCAGTCCCCCCGGGACAGGGTGGTTCGAGCAGTACTTC	CASSPPGTGWFEQYF
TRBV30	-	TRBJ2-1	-	TGTGCCTACCAAAATGACAGGAGCTCCTACAATGAGCAGTTCTTC	CAYQNDRSSYNEQFF
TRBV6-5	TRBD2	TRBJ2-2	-	TGTGCCAGCAGTTACTGGGGGACTAGCTTGGGCGGGGAGCTGTTTTTT	CASSYWGTSLGGELFF
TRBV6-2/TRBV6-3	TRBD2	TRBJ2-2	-	TGTGCCAGCAGTTTTGAAGCGGGGGGCCCCCCCGGGGAGCTGTTTTTT	CASSFEAGGPPGELFF
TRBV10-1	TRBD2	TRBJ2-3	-	TGCGCCAGCAGTGAGAGCGGGGGGCATGATACGCAGTATTTT	CASSESGGHDTQYF
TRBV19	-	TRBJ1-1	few	TGTGCCAGTAGTACACTCATGAACACTGAAGCTTTCTTT	CASSTLMNTEAFF
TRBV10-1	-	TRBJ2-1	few	TGCGCCAGCAGTGTGGACAGCTACAATGAGCAGTTCTTC	CASSVDSYNEQFF
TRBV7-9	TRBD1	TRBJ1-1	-	TGTGCCAGCAGCTTCGCAGGGGGCAGGACTGAAGCTTTCTTT	CASSFAGGRTEAFF
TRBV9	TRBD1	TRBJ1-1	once	TGTGCCAGCAGCGTAGCCCCCCGGACAGGGGAGGGCACTGAAGCTTTCTTT	CASSVAPRTGEGTEAFF
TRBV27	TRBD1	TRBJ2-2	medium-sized	TGTGCCAGCAGGACAGGGGTGAACACCGGGGAGCTGTTTTTT	CASRTGVNTGELFF
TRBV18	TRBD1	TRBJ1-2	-	TGTGCCAGCTCATTCAGACAGGGGTCTGGCTACACCTTC	CASSFRQGSGYTF
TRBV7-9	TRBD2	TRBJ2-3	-	TGTGCCAGCTTCCGGGGGGGCTCCACAGATACGCAGTATTTT	CASFRGGSTDTQYF
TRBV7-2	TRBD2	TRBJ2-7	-	TGTGCCAGCAGACATAGCGGGAGCTCCTACGAGCAGTACTTC	CASRHSGSSYEQYF
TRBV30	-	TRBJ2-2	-	TGTGCTACCAGTCGCACCGGGGAGCTGTTTTTT	CATSRTGELFF
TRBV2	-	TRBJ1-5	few	TGTGCCAGCAGTTACAGTGTTGGCAATCAGCCCCAGCATTTT	CASSYSVGNQPQHF
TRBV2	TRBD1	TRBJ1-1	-	TGTGCCAGGCACAGGGGAGCGAACACTGAAGCTTTCTTT	CARHRGANTEAFF
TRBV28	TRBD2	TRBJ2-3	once	TGTGCCGGGGGGGGATTCGGCACAGATACGCAGTATTTT	CAGGGFGTDTQYF
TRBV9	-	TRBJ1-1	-	TGTGCCAGCAGCCTCAGCGATACTGAAGCTTTCTTT	CASSLSDTEAFF
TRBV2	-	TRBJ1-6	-	TGTGCCGGAAAGGGGCAGGGCGTCCCAAATTCACCCCTCCACTTT	CAGKGQGVPNSPLHF